This T cell receptor (beta chain) was sequenced for a study of blood T cell repertoires in COVID-19. Looking at the study overall: Some COVID-19 samples were acute and others convalescent; all came from the United States, Italy and Spain. The analysed material was cDNA or gDNA that came from T cells, B-cell-depleted T cells, or PBMCs.

Authors' methods: The assay estimated nucleated cells by amplifying reference gene primers. The protocol was immunoSEQ multiplex PCR, while the TCRdb copy is restricted to in-frame clones and leaves out a portion. V and J calls and clone size follow that table, whereas D and trimming were derived from the DNA. The sample holds tens of thousands of clones; approximately 85% are singletons and the top ten take around 20%. The CDR3 has 14 residues. V gave up 5 bases and J gave up 7 bases; unmatched junction bases: 8. Per germline, CDR1 SGHTA and CDR2 FQGNSA. This chain joins TRBV7-2 and TRBJ1-2, with 9 bases identical to TRBD1. The TCR sequence derives from a human donor in a cohort sampled during active COVID-19. Sequencing was carried out using peripheral blood. The CDR3 DNA is TGTGCCAGCAGCGTAGGACAGGGGACCGTTGGCTACACCTTC. Encoded protein: CASSVGQGTVGYTF.